These 30 T cell receptor beta chains originate from one sample sequenced in a study of blood T cell repertoires in COVID-19. TCRdb's table, derived via immunoSEQ multiplex PCR, lists solely in-frame clones and lacks some. The repertoire has roughly 260,000 clones, 88% of them found once; the top ten carry approximately 3.7%. The sequenced material came from peripheral blood. The receptors shown here come from a man aged 55 to 70 who had recovered from COVID-19.

The chain has TRBV9 and TRBJ1-1, with D tentatively TRBD1 (6 bases). Germline V gene lookup returns CDR1 SGDLS and CDR2 YYNGEE. The CDR3 consists of 16 residues. V was trimmed by 4 bases and J by 2 bases, leaving 18 bases between them. The CDR3 coding sequence is TGTGCCAGCAGCCCCACAACGCAGACAGGAAACACTGAAGCTTTCTTT. Translating it yields CASSPTTQTGNTEAFF.

This chain connects TRBV7-2 to TRBJ1-4; D is unclear. Between the trimmed V and J ends, which lost 0 bases and 4 bases, there was a span of 6 bases. This CDR3 is built from 14 residues. Germline loops: CDR1 SGHTA, CDR2 FQGNSA. The CDR3 DNA follows: TGTGCCAGCAGCTTAGCGTATAGTAATGAAAAACTGTTTTTT. It codes for CASSLAYSNEKLFF.

This sequence joins TRBV25-1 and TRBJ2-1, with 11 nucleotides matching TRBD2. CDR3 length equals 17 residues. Germline CDR1 is MGHDK and CDR2 is SYGVNS. The V segment lost 3 bases and the J segment 4 bases; nucleotides outside the gene matches: 8. For the CDR3, the DNA is TGTGCCAGCAGTGAGTTAACTAGCGGGGGAGATTACAATGAGCAGTTCTTC. It encodes CASSELTSGGDYNEQFF. Based on the CDR3 plus reference TRBV25-1 and TRBJ2-1, the full variable domain is EADIYQTPRYLVIGTGKKITLECSQTMGHDKMYWYQQDPGMELHLIHYSYGVNSTEKGDLSSESTVSRIRTEHFPLTLESARPSHTSQYLCASSELTSGGDYNEQFFGPGTRLTVL.

V usage is TRBV5-6 and J usage is TRBJ2-1, with 9 bases that match TRBD2. Germline V lookup: CDR1 SGHDT, CDR2 YYEEEE. Trimming took 7 bases from V and 8 from J; bases not matched to a gene: 10. This CDR3 has 14 residues. The CDR3 bases are TGTGCCAGCCGCGGGAGGGGGGGCCTTCATGAGCAGTTCTTC. This translates into CASRGRGGLHEQFF.

V gene TRBV7-2 combines with J gene TRBJ2-2; weak D call: TRBD1 (7 bases). V lost 7 bases to trimming and J lost 7 bases, with 16 bases between them. This CDR3 comprises 14 residues. Germline values: CDR1 SGHTA, CDR2 FQGNSA. The CDR3 reads CASMRAGGLGELFF. DNA of the CDR3: TGTGCCAGCATGAGGGCAGGGGGACTCGGGGAGCTGTTTTTT.

V usage is TRBV13 and J usage is TRBJ1-1, with 7 bases lining up with TRBD1. The CDR3 is made up of 14 amino acids. Germline CDR1 reads PRHDT; CDR2 reads FYEKMQ (reference sequence). Trimming removed 2 bases from V and 13 bases from J; junction bases left unmatched: 13. CDR3 coding DNA: TGTGCCAGCAGCTTATTGATCTCCGACAGGGAGAGTTTCTTT. Amino acid sequence: CASSLLISDRESFF.

This rearrangement joins TRBV18 to TRBJ2-1; D is perhaps TRBD2 (5 bases). Trimming took off 0 bases at V and 1 base at J, with 10 bases between the two ends. Germline V gene data show CDR1 as KGHSH and CDR2 as LQKENI. This CDR3 region has 16 residues. The chain's CDR3 is CASSPPGGLSYNEQFF. The CDR3 bases are TGTGCCAGCTCACCACCGGGCGGGCTGTCCTACAATGAGCAGTTCTTC.

The chain is built from TRBV5-1 and TRBJ1-2; 8 nucleotides align to TRBD1. The germline V gene has CDR1 SGHRS and CDR2 YFSETQ. Losses at the gene ends were 4 bases for V and 6 bases for J; bases not matched to a gene: 5. The CDR3 has 13 amino acids. The CDR3 nucleotides read TGCGCCAGCAGCCCATGGACAGGGAATGGCTACACCTTC. Encoded protein: CASSPWTGNGYTF. The variable domain in full, with the rest retrieved from reference TRBV5-1 and TRBJ1-2, is KAGVTQTPRYLIKTRGQQVTLSCSPISGHRSVSWYQQTPGQGLQFLFEYFSETQRNKGNFPGRFSGRQFSNSRSEMNVSTLELGDSALYLCASSPWTGNGYTFGSGTRLTVV.

The J gene is TRBJ1-6, the V gene TRBV4-1, with a possible D match to TRBD1 (5 bases). Deletions cut 0 bases from V and 0 bases from J, with 12 bases between. This CDR3 contains 18 residues. Germline CDR1 MGHRA, CDR2 YSYEKL. CDR3 amino acids: CASSQEGQLSSYNSPLHF. For the CDR3, the DNA is TGCGCCAGCAGCCAAGAGGGGCAGCTCAGCTCCTATAATTCACCCCTCCACTTT.

V gene TRBV19 combines with J gene TRBJ1-1; 9 bases match TRBD1. Germline trimming cut 4 bases from V and 5 bases from J; bases unmatched to any gene: 8. Germline CDR1 and CDR2: LNHDA and SQIVND (reference sequence). This CDR3 region has 15 residues. CDR3: CASSKIGTGKTEAFF. CDR3 DNA sequence: TGTGCCAGTAGTAAAATAGGGACAGGGAAGACTGAAGCTTTCTTT.

This sequence joins TRBV5-1 and TRBJ1-6, with 8 bases that match TRBD1. V was pared by 7 bases and J by 9 bases, with 9 bases of the junction left unmatched. Germline CDR1 SGHRS, CDR2 YFSETQ. The CDR3 consists of 14 residues. The CDR3 DNA sequence: TGCGCCAGCGGAGAAACAGGGGGAGGTTCACCCCTCCACTTT. Translating gives CASGETGGGSPLHF. Full variable domain (missing parts from reference TRBV5-1 and TRBJ1-6): KAGVTQTPRYLIKTRGQQVTLSCSPISGHRSVSWYQQTPGQGLQFLFEYFSETQRNKGNFPGRFSGRQFSNSRSEMNVSTLELGDSALYLCASGETGGGSPLHFGNGTRLTVT.

V usage is TRBV30 and J usage is TRBJ1-5; 11 nucleotides agree with TRBD1. V shed 2 bases and J 2 bases; nucleotides not matched to a gene: 11. Germline lookup yields CDR1 GTSNPN and CDR2 SVGIG (reference sequence). The CDR3 contains 18 residues. The DNA for the CDR3 is TGTGCCTGGAGTTCCGGGACAGGGGGACTTATGGGCAATCAGCCCCAGCATTTT. Translated, it gives CAWSSGTGGLMGNQPQHF.

A single count supports this clone. The rearrangement joins TRBV29-1 to TRBJ1-4; TRBD1 matches at 9 bases. This CDR3 contains 18 residues. V trimming: 4 bases; J trimming: 4 bases; junction bases outside the gene matches: 16. The germline gives CDR1 SQVTM, CDR2 ANQGSEA. The CDR3 sequence: CSVGGVMGLDRGNEKLFF. As DNA, the CDR3 is TGCAGCGTTGGAGGGGTCATGGGGTTGGACAGGGGTAATGAAAAACTGTTTTTT. The variable domain in full, with the rest retrieved from reference TRBV29-1 and TRBJ1-4, is SAVISQKPSRDICQRGTSLTIQCQVDSQVTMMFWYRQQPGQSLTLIATANQGSEATYESGFVIDKFPISRPNLTFSTLTVSNMSPEDSSIYLCSVGGVMGLDRGNEKLFFGSGTQLSVL.

The chain uses TRBV5-1 and TRBJ2-2; 9 bases agree with TRBD1. CDR3 length: 16 amino acids. CDR1 is SGHRS and CDR2 is YFSETQ in the germline V gene. The trim removed 4 bases at V and 1 base at J, leaving 5 bases unmatched. The DNA of the CDR3 is TGCGCCAGCAGCCCAGGGACAGGGTTGAACACCGGGGAGCTGTTTTTT. Translating gives CASSPGTGLNTGELFF.

This clone was counted at least ten times. V is TRBV6-2 or TRBV6-3 and J is TRBJ2-2; 11 bases match TRBD2. Germline CDR1 is MNHEY and CDR2 is SVGEGT. V shed 5 bases and J 7 bases; nucleotides not matched to a gene: 9. This CDR3 contains 16 residues. The CDR3 sequence is CASSTGLAGRRGELFF. CDR3 coding DNA: TGTGCCAGCAGTACAGGACTAGCGGGTCGACGCGGGGAGCTGTTTTTT.

The chain employs TRBV3-1 (or the pseudogene TRBV3-2) and TRBJ2-3, with D unclear. CDR1 LGHDT and CDR2 YNNKEL come from the germline V gene (reference sequence). This CDR3 spans 15 amino acids. The V end lost 0 bases, the J end lost 0 bases, and 7 bases lay between the germline ends. The CDR3: CASSQEKSSTDTQYF. In nucleotides, the CDR3 is TGTGCCAGCAGCCAAGAAAAGAGCAGCACAGATACGCAGTATTTT.

The chain links TRBV30 to TRBJ1-2, with 10 nucleotides matching TRBD1. Trimming removed 4 bases from V and 7 bases from J; junction bases left unmatched: 3. The CDR3 consists of 12 residues. The V gene's germline CDR1 is GTSNPN and CDR2 SVGIG (reference sequence). CDR3: CAWTDRGPGYTF. The CDR3 bases are TGTGCCTGGACCGACAGGGGGCCTGGCTACACCTTC.

The rearrangement joins TRBV19 to TRBJ2-7; TRBD1 matches at 9 bases. The CDR3 is 13 amino acids. CDR1 is LNHDA and CDR2 is SQIVND in the germline V gene (reference sequence). J gave up 1 base and V 9 bases, and 4 bases lay outside the gene matches. For the CDR3, the DNA is TGTGCCAGCCGGGACAGGGTGTCCTACGAGCAGTACTTC. Translation: CASRDRVSYEQYF.

The V call is TRBV7-2, the J call TRBJ1-1; D call uncertain. Germline lookup yields CDR1 SGHTA and CDR2 FQGNSA. Trimming took off 1 base at V and 3 bases at J, with 9 bases between the two ends. The CDR3 is 14 residues long. This CDR3 reads CASSLDGLDTEAFF. DNA of the CDR3: TGTGCCAGCAGCTTAGATGGGCTCGACACTGAAGCTTTCTTT.

V and J are TRBV27 and TRBJ2-3; TRBD1 matches 7 bases. This CDR3 has 14 amino acids. Losses at the gene ends were 6 bases for V and 0 bases for J; bases not matched to a gene: 3. Germline V gene data show CDR1 as MNHEY and CDR2 as SMNVEV (reference sequence). The chain's CDR3 is CASRGTASTDTQYF. The CDR3 DNA reads as TGTGCCAGCAGAGGGACAGCTAGCACAGATACGCAGTATTTT.

This sequence joins TRBV19 and TRBJ1-5; TRBD1 matches at 9 bases. Germline V gene lookup returns CDR1 LNHDA and CDR2 SQIVND (reference sequence). Germline trimming cut 0 bases from V and 4 bases from J; bases unmatched to any gene: 4. The CDR3 contains 16 residues. This CDR3 is CASSIEPGTGNQPQHF. The DNA for the CDR3 is TGTGCCAGTAGTATAGAACCCGGGACAGGGAATCAGCCCCAGCATTTT.

The V gene is TRBV7-2, the J gene TRBJ2-7; tentatively, D is TRBD1 (6 bases). Germline-derived CDR1 and CDR2 are SGHTA and FQGNSA. V lost 4 bases to trimming and J lost 7 bases, with 17 bases between them. The CDR3 has 14 amino acids. CDR3 in DNA: TGTGCCAGCAGCTCCTCCGGGGTAAGGGGGGAGCAGTACTTC. It encodes CASSSSGVRGEQYF.

The rearrangement joins TRBV7-9 to TRBJ1-5; D gene uncertain. The V end lost 5 bases, the J end lost 2 bases, and 10 bases lay between the germline ends. The germline V gene has CDR1 SEHNR and CDR2 FQNEAQ (reference sequence). The CDR3 runs to 14 residues. Written as DNA, the CDR3 is TGTGCCAGCAGCCCAGTCGGGGGCAATCAGCCCCAGCATTTT. Amino acids: CASSPVGGNQPQHF.

The chain recombines TRBV12-3 or TRBV12-4 with TRBJ1-5, with D perhaps TRBD1 (6 bases). V lost 6 bases and J lost 6, with 12 bases in between. The CDR3 length is 13 residues. The CDR3 nucleotides read TGTGCCAGCAGCCCCAACAGGGTTCAGCCCCAGCATTTT. This encodes CASSPNRVQPQHF.

This rearrangement joins TRBV18 to TRBJ2-5, with a tentative D call TRBD1 (6 bases). The germline gives CDR1 KGHSH, CDR2 LQKENI. Trimming shortened V by 4 bases and J by 4 bases, and 10 bases separated the two germline ends. The CDR3 contains 13 residues. The CDR3 nucleotides read TGTGCCAGCTCACAAGGGGGAAGAGAGACCCAGTACTTC. Translation: CASSQGGRETQYF.

V and J are TRBV7-2 and TRBJ1-5; TRBD1 is a possible D gene (6 bases). Germline CDR1 reads SGHTA; CDR2 reads FQGNSA. With 5 bases removed from V and 7 bases from J, the gap between germline ends came to 12 bases. This CDR3 is built from 13 residues. CDR3 amino acids: CASSPGTMQPQHF. CDR3 bases: TGTGCCAGCAGCCCCGGGACAATGCAGCCCCAGCATTTT.

V gene TRBV5-4 combines with J gene TRBJ2-1; 11 positions match TRBD2. The J segment lost 9 bases and the V segment lost 4 bases, leaving 9 bases of the junction unmatched. CDR1 SGHNT and CDR2 YYREEE come from the germline V gene (reference sequence). The CDR3 is 15 amino acids. CDR3 protein: CASSTLGGTSGEQFF. In nucleotides, the CDR3 is TGTGCCAGCAGCACGCTAGGGGGGACTAGCGGTGAGCAGTTCTTC.

The V gene is TRBV13, the J gene TRBJ2-3; maybe TRBD2 (5 bases). Germline V gives CDR1 PRHDT, CDR2 FYEKMQ (reference sequence). This CDR3 region has 15 residues. Deletions cut 0 bases from V and 0 bases from J, with 7 bases between. CDR3 in amino acids: CASSLGAASTDTQYF. The CDR3 DNA sequence: TGTGCCAGCAGCTTAGGAGCGGCTAGCACAGATACGCAGTATTTT.

The chain recombines TRBV7-9 with TRBJ1-4; TRBD1 agrees at 7 bases. The CDR3 sequence is 16 residues long. V lost 1 base to trimming and J lost 7 bases; unmatched junction nucleotides: 9. The germline V gene has CDR1 SEHNR and CDR2 FQNEAQ (reference sequence). The CDR3: CASSLEQTGRTEKLFF. The CDR3 coding sequence is TGTGCCAGCAGCTTAGAACAGACAGGGAGGACTGAAAAACTGTTTTTT.

The chain employs TRBV19 and TRBJ2-5, with 7 positions matching TRBD1. Unmatched junction bases numbered 12, after V lost 6 bases and J lost 5 bases. This CDR3 has 15 amino acids. Germline V CDR1 and CDR2: LNHDA, SQIVND (reference sequence). The CDR3 nucleotides read TGTGCCAGTAGATCTCTGGACAGGCTGGGCGAGACCCAGTACTTC. It yields the protein CASRSLDRLGETQYF.